This T cell receptor beta chain is from a study of cytomegalovirus exposure and HLA in healthy donors. Whole-study findings and limits: A missense DCLRE1C variant was associated with V- and J-gene trimming of TCR beta chains in a later analysis, and an independent cohort replicated the association.

Of note for this clone: Its antigen is still unknown.

The CDR3 covers 14 residues. CDR1 and CDR2 (germline): MDHEN, SYDVKM. The V gene lost 6 bases and the J gene lost 8 bases, with 19 bases spanning the gap. Primers included in the PCR were 60 Vbeta and 13 Jbeta primers. The data were produced by immunoSEQ multiplex PCR, yet TCRdb's version contains in-frame clones alone and is incomplete. The sample has some 41,000 clones; 45% to 60% are singletons. V is TRBV28 and J is TRBJ1-2, with D tentatively TRBD1 (6 bases). This clonotype originated in a man in his fifties or sixties in good health and CMV-seronegative. Sequenced: PBMCs. CDR3 nucleotides: TGTGCCAGCAGCACCGGGACAAGGCTTCGGGGCTACACCTTC. Amino acid sequence: CASSTGTRLRGYTF.